Below are 15 T cell receptor beta chains sequenced from a single sample in a study of human T cells and chemical hapten exposure. Time point: patch test 3, about 24 weeks after DPC sensitization. Treatment indicated: therapeutic diphenylcyclopropenone sensitization with weekly scalp DPC. One entry per CDR3 protein, called by TCRdb with MiXCR from the RACE reads. The sample records over 55,000 distinct CDR3 sequences, around 10% being singletons. This sample comprised whole blood, obtained in connection with sensitization to the hapten diphenylcyclopropenone (DPC). All receptors come from a woman between 45 and 65 years old with alopecia areata. Some clones in this sample may be carry-over from other donors' samples.

This clonotype was counted a few times. The chain combines TRBV20-1 with TRBJ1-5; D is undetermined. Germline lookup yields CDR1 DFQATT and CDR2 SNEGSKA (reference sequence). V lost 4 bases to trimming and J lost 5 bases, with 18 bases between them. The CDR3 consists of 15 residues. CDR3 coding DNA: TGCAGTGCTATTCCGGGGAACGCCCAGGATCAGCCCCAGCATTTT. Encoded protein: CSAIPGNAQDQPQHF.

The rearrangement links TRBV16 to TRBJ2-1; TRBD2 agrees at 9 bases. CDR3 size: 15 residues. Germline values: CDR1 KGHSY, CDR2 FQNENV. Trimming removed 2 bases from V and 5 bases from J; junction bases left unmatched: 4. This chain's CDR3 is CASSQSGRFDNEQFF. The CDR3 coding sequence is TGTGCCAGCAGCCAAAGCGGGAGGTTCGACAATGAGCAGTTCTTC.

The genes are TRBV18 and TRBJ1-2; no definite D call. This CDR3 is 11 amino acids long. V lost 3 bases to trimming and J lost 7 bases, with 6 bases between them. Per germline, CDR1 KGHSH and CDR2 LQKENI. The CDR3 bases are TGTGCCAGCTCACCCGGAAGTGGCTACACCTTC. Protein: CASSPGSGYTF.

In its sample, this clonotype was seen many times. The chain recombines TRBV18 with TRBJ2-7, with 8 positions matching TRBD1. The germline V gene has CDR1 KGHSH and CDR2 LQKENI. The CDR3 extends over 16 amino acids. V lost 1 base to trimming and J lost 1 base; unmatched junction nucleotides: 6. This chain's CDR3 is CASSPQTGGESYEQYF. CDR3 coding DNA: TGTGCCAGCTCACCACAAACAGGGGGAGAATCCTACGAGCAGTACTTC.

This chain joins TRBV11-2 and TRBJ2-5, with 7 bases that match TRBD1. V shed 2 bases and J 3 bases; nucleotides not matched to a gene: 6. The CDR3 consists of 15 residues. Germline V CDR1 and CDR2: SGHAT, FQNNGV. The CDR3 spells CASSLTRDRKETQYF. The CDR3 nucleotides are TGTGCCAGCAGCTTAACCCGGGACAGAAAAGAGACCCAGTACTTC. The complete variable domain, with remaining parts taken from reference TRBV11-2 and TRBJ2-5, reads EAGVAQSPRYKIIEKRQSVAFWCNPISGHATLYWYQQILGQGPKLLIQFQNNGVVDDSQLPKDRFSAERLKGVDSTLKIQPAKLEDSAVYLCASSLTRDRKETQYFGPGTRLLVL.

This clonotype was detected ten times or more. The junction differs from germline at one of its ends, possibly a read error. The chain uses TRBV7-7 and TRBJ2-3; 8 bases align to TRBD1. The CDR3 has 13 amino acids. Looked up from germline, CDR1 is SSHAT and CDR2 is FNYEAQ (reference sequence). CDR3 residues: CASSRDRTETQYF. The DNA of the CDR3 is TGTGCTAGCAGCCGGGACAGGACGGAAACGCAGTATTTT.

The chain couples TRBV19 to TRBJ2-3, with a weak D call TRBD1 (6 bases). The CDR3 runs to 14 residues. Germline V CDR1 and CDR2: LNHDA, SQIVND (reference sequence). V was shortened by 4 bases and J by 3 bases, with 11 bases between the two germline ends. The CDR3 is CASSSQGFTDTQYF. DNA for the CDR3: TGTGCCAGTAGTAGCCAGGGGTTTACAGATACGCAGTATTTT. Full variable domain (remainder filled in from reference TRBV19 and TRBJ2-3): DGGITQSPKYLFRKEGQNVTLSCEQNLNHDAMYWYRQDPGQGLRLIYYSQIVNDFQKGDIAEGYSVSREKKESFPLTVTSAQKNPTAFYLCASSSQGFTDTQYFGPGTRLTVL.

This clonotype was seen more than once but under ten times. This chain links TRBV12-3 or TRBV12-4 with TRBJ1-2, with unresolved D. The CDR3 contains 12 residues. The V gene lost 4 bases and the J gene lost 1 base, with 4 bases spanning the gap. In DNA, the CDR3 is TGTGCCAGCAGTTGGGGTAACTATGGCTACACCTTC. It specifies CASSWGNYGYTF.

V and J are TRBV7-9 and TRBJ2-7; D is undetermined. CDR3 length equals 12 residues. Trimming cost V 5 bases and J 3 bases, with 8 bases left between them. The V gene's germline CDR1 is SEHNR and CDR2 FQNEAQ (reference sequence). Here the CDR3 DNA reads TGTGCCAGCAGCGGGCAGTACTACGAGCAGTACTTC. Residues: CASSGQYYEQYF.

This clonotype has only a few counts. The V call is TRBV6-1, the J call TRBJ1-3; D not resolved. V was clipped by 2 bases and J by 0 bases, with 14 bases between them. The V gene's germline CDR1 is MNHNS and CDR2 SASEGT. CDR3 length: 17 residues. The CDR3 is CASSEYQGTSSGNTIYF. In DNA form, the CDR3 reads TGTGCCAGCAGTGAATATCAAGGAACAAGCTCTGGAAACACCATATATTTT.

In its sample, this clonotype was seen many times. The chain has TRBV7-2 and TRBJ2-7; 8 bases line up with TRBD1. CDR1 and CDR2 from the germline V gene are SGHTA and FQGNSA. The CDR3 contains 15 residues. V was clipped by 4 bases and J by 2 bases; unmatched bases: 7. CDR3 nucleotide sequence: TGTGCCAGCAGCTCACAACAGGGGGGAACCTACGAGCAGTACTTC. Its translation is CASSSQQGGTYEQYF.

The chain recombines TRBV7-9 with TRBJ1-1; no clear D gene. With 2 bases removed from V and 7 bases from J, the gap between germline ends came to 17 bases. Germline V gene sequence: CDR1 SEHNR, CDR2 FQNEAQ (reference sequence). This CDR3 contains 15 residues. The DNA for the CDR3 is TGTGCCAGCAGCTTAACAGCCCGCTTAAAGGGTGAAGCTTTCTTT. Translated: CASSLTARLKGEAFF. Full variable domain (outside the CDR3, taken from reference TRBV7-9 and TRBJ1-1): DTGVSQNPRHKITKRGQNVTFRCDPISEHNRLYWYRQTLGQGPEFLTYFQNEAQLEKSRLLSDRFSAERPKGSFSTLEIQRTEQGDSAMYLCASSLTARLKGEAFFGQGTRLTVV.

This clonotype appeared a few times. The V gene is TRBV6-5, the J gene TRBJ1-4; TRBD1 might be the D (6 bases). Germline V gives CDR1 MNHEY, CDR2 SVGAGI. Trimming shortened V by 5 bases and J by 6 bases, and 16 bases separated the two germline ends. The CDR3 is made up of 15 amino acids. The CDR3 loop is CASSRQERLDEKLFF. The CDR3 nucleotides read TGTGCCAGCAGTCGACAGGAGAGACTTGATGAAAAACTGTTTTTT.

Ten or more counts support this clonotype. This rearrangement joins TRBV5-1 to TRBJ1-1; TRBD1 might be the D (6 bases). Germline CDR1 SGHRS, CDR2 YFSETQ. This CDR3 has 14 residues. The ends were cut back, 4 bases at V and 5 bases at J, with 15 bases in the middle. CDR3 sequence: CASSAPPRGTEAFF. CDR3 nucleotides: TGCGCCAGCAGCGCACCACCCAGGGGAACTGAAGCTTTCTTT.

Only a few counts were recorded for this clonotype. The V call is TRBV7-6, the J call TRBJ2-2; perhaps TRBD1 as D (6 bases). This CDR3 has 16 residues. Trimming took off 5 bases at V and 0 bases at J, with 13 bases between the two ends. Germline CDR1 SGHVS, CDR2 FNYEAQ. The CDR3 DNA reads as TGTGCCAGCAGCCCAGCAGGGACATCGAACACCGGGGAGCTGTTTTTT. Protein: CASSPAGTSNTGELFF. The whole variable domain, remainder taken from reference TRBV7-6 and TRBJ2-2, is GAGVSQSPRYKVTKRGQDVALRCDPISGHVSLYWYRQALGQGPEFLTYFNYEAQQDKSGLPNDRFSAERPEGSISTLTIQRTEQRDSAMYRCASSPAGTSNTGELFFGEGSRLTVL.